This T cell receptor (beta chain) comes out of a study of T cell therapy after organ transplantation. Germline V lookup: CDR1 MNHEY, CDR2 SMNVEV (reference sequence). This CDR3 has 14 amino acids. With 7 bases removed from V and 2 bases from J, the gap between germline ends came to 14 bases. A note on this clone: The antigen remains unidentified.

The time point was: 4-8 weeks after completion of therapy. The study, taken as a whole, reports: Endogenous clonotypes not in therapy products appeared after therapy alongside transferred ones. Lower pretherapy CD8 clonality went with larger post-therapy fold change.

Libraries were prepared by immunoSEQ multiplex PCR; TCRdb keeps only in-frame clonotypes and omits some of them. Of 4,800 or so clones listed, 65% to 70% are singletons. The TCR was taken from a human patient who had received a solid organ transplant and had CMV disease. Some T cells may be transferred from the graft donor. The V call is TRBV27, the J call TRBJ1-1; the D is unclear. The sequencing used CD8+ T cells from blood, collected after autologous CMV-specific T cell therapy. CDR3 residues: CASTSGFVNTEAFF. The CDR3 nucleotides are TGTGCCAGCACCTCCGGTTTCGTTAACACTGAAGCTTTCTTT.